One and the same sample provided the 21 T cell receptor beta chains below, sequenced in a study of shared clonotypes between healthy human individuals. Sequencing was performed with immunoSEQ multiplex PCR; in TCRdb, only in-frame clones are kept and a portion is missing. This table has 300,000 to 400,000 clones, roughly 84% appearing once. Sequences were obtained from memory CD8+ T cells sorted from blood. Described subset: CD45RO+ cells pooled with CCR7-negative TemRA cells. The receptors shown here come from a man younger than 30 in good health.

The table lists this clone with a count of one. This chain connects TRBV6-1 to TRBJ2-5, with D possibly matching TRBD2 (6 bases). The germline gives CDR1 MNHNS, CDR2 SASEGT. Trimming took 5 bases from V and 8 from J, leaving 21 bases between them. This CDR3 contains 15 residues. The CDR3 bases are TGTGCCAGCAGTCCCCCCGGGGGAGGCCAAGCTACCCAGTACTTC. It codes for CASSPPGGGQATQYF.

This clone came up once. CDR3 DNA sequence: TGCGCCAGCAGCCACCCGTCAGGGGGGACAGAGACCCAGTACTTC. It codes for CASSHPSGGTETQYF. This chain connects TRBV4-1 to TRBJ2-5, with a possible D match to TRBD1 (7 bases). The CDR3 has 15 amino acids. V was clipped by 3 bases and J by 4 bases, with 15 bases between them. Germline-derived CDR1 and CDR2 are MGHRA and YSYEKL.

The J gene is TRBJ2-7, the V gene TRBV29-1; a weak D match, TRBD1 (6 bases). Looked up from germline, CDR1 is SQVTM and CDR2 is ANQGSEA. This CDR3 spans 13 amino acids. The V end lost 3 bases, the J end lost 0 bases, and 9 bases lay between the germline ends. In DNA, the CDR3 is TGCAGCGTTGAGCAGGGGACCTCCTACGAGCAGTACTTC. It translates to CSVEQGTSYEQYF.

The count of this clone is one. At the DNA level, this CDR3 is encoded by other sequences in the same sample as well. The V gene is TRBV5-1, the J gene TRBJ2-7, with unresolved D. Trimming cost V 0 bases and J 0 bases, with 4 bases left between them. The CDR3 covers 13 residues. Germline CDR1 SGHRS, CDR2 YFSETQ. DNA of the CDR3: TGCGCCAGCAGCTTGGCGGCCTCCTACGAGCAGTACTTC. Its protein product is CASSLAASYEQYF.

The chain recombines TRBV11-3 with TRBJ2-3; possible D gene TRBD1, 5 bases. Per germline, CDR1 SGHNT and CDR2 YENEEA. With 5 bases removed from V and 6 bases from J, the gap between germline ends came to 9 bases. The CDR3 is made up of 12 amino acids. The CDR3 is CASSGASDTQYF. Here the CDR3 DNA reads TGTGCCAGCAGCGGGGCTAGTGATACGCAGTATTTT.

This clone was picked up many times. The chain combines TRBV30 with TRBJ2-5; D is perhaps TRBD2 (6 bases). CDR1 GTSNPN and CDR2 SVGIG come from the germline V gene (reference sequence). CDR3 length: 13 residues. V dropped 2 bases and J dropped 6 bases, with 13 bases sitting between them. This CDR3 is CAWSPGSGQTQYF. CDR3 bases: TGTGCCTGGAGTCCCGGGAGCGGGCAGACCCAGTACTTC.

The chain joins TRBV10-2 to TRBJ2-7; perhaps TRBD2 as D (5 bases). CDR1 is WSHSY, CDR2 SAAADI, per germline. The CDR3 spans 11 residues. V lost 8 bases and J 3 bases, leaving 8 bases between the germline ends. The CDR3 DNA is TGCGCCAGCGGAGGAAACTACGAGCAGTACTTC. This gives the protein CASGGNYEQYF.

Of note for this clone: The sample contains more than one DNA sequence encoding this CDR3. V and J are TRBV27 and TRBJ2-7; 7 nucleotides match TRBD1. Germline CDR1 MNHEY, CDR2 SMNVEV (reference sequence). This CDR3 region has 16 residues. Germline trimming cut 6 bases from V and 4 bases from J; bases unmatched to any gene: 15. The CDR3 DNA sequence: TGTGCCAGCAGCTCCCCCGGGCTTGCAGGGGGATACGAGCAGTACTTC. Encoded protein: CASSSPGLAGGYEQYF.

This chain links TRBV10-3 with TRBJ1-1; D perhaps matches TRBD1 (6 bases). Germline V gene data show CDR1 as ENHRY and CDR2 as SYGVKD. The germline V and J ends were trimmed by 2 bases and 0 bases, with 10 bases remaining between them. This CDR3 spans 15 amino acids. CDR3 amino acids: CAISEPDSMNTEAFF. Written as DNA, the CDR3 is TGTGCCATCAGTGAGCCGGACAGCATGAACACTGAAGCTTTCTTT.

This chain uses TRBV4-1 with TRBJ2-5; 11 nucleotides match TRBD2. V lost 4 bases to trimming and J lost 7 bases; unmatched junction nucleotides: 8. The CDR3 runs to 15 residues. Germline V lookup: CDR1 MGHRA, CDR2 YSYEKL. The CDR3 nucleotides are TGCGCCAGCAGCCTTAGCGGGGGGGCCGAGGTGACCCAGTACTTC. Its protein is CASSLSGGAEVTQYF.

This rearrangement joins TRBV7-9 to TRBJ1-6, with 9 bases that match TRBD1. Losses at the gene ends were 7 bases for V and 5 bases for J; bases not matched to a gene: 9. CDR1 and CDR2 (germline): SEHNR, FQNEAQ (reference sequence). This CDR3 is 16 amino acids long. CDR3 DNA: TGTGCCAGCACCTTTGTCGGACAGGGGAATAATTCACCCCTCCACTTT. The encoded protein is CASTFVGQGNNSPLHF.

This clone has just a few counts. V and J are TRBV6-5 and TRBJ2-2; no clear D gene. Germline CDR1 is MNHEY and CDR2 is SVGAGI. There are 16 residues in the CDR3. V shed 2 bases and J shed 6 bases, with 16 bases lying between them. For the CDR3, the DNA is TGTGCCAGCAGTTACAGCACGCCAATCCTCTCCGGGGAGCTGTTTTTT. Protein product: CASSYSTPILSGELFF.

The chain carries TRBV6-6 and TRBJ1-1; D not resolved. Germline V gene sequence: CDR1 MNHNY, CDR2 SVGAGI (reference sequence). With 3 bases removed from V and 0 bases from J, the gap between germline ends came to 8 bases. CDR3 length: 14 amino acids. The CDR3, as DNA: TGTGCCAGCAGTTATTCCGTTTTGAACACTGAAGCTTTCTTT. This sequence encodes CASSYSVLNTEAFF.

This chain connects TRBV5-3 to TRBJ2-7; 7 nucleotides line up with TRBD2. TRBV5-3 is recorded as an ORF, its role being uncertain. V lost 3 bases, J lost 6 bases, and 12 bases stayed unmatched. This CDR3 is 15 amino acids long. CDR3 loop: CARSSWGAGPGEQYF. CDR3 coding DNA: TGTGCCAGAAGCTCGTGGGGAGCGGGGCCTGGCGAGCAGTACTTC.

The chain combines TRBV6-6 with TRBJ1-3; D is possibly TRBD1 (5 bases). Trimming left V 7 bases short and J 1 base short, with 11 bases between. CDR1 is MNHNY and CDR2 is SVGAGI in the germline V gene (reference sequence). The CDR3 is 14 residues long. CDR3 in amino acids: CASIVGGSGNTIYF. The CDR3 nucleotides read TGTGCCAGCATCGTGGGGGGTTCTGGAAACACCATATATTTT.

Comments on this clone: Other DNA sequences in this sample translate to the same CDR3. The rearrangement links TRBV5-1 to TRBJ1-1, with 7 bases fitting TRBD1. Germline V gene data show CDR1 as SGHRS and CDR2 as YFSETQ. This CDR3 is 14 amino acids long. With V trimmed by 5 bases and J by 0 bases, 4 bases remained unmatched. In nucleotides, the CDR3 is TGCGCCAGCAGTCGGACAGGCGTGAACACTGAAGCTTTCTTT. It translates to CASSRTGVNTEAFF.

The chain employs TRBV7-6 and TRBJ2-7; D call uncertain. V was shortened by 1 base and J by 3 bases, with 10 bases between the two germline ends. The CDR3 is made up of 14 amino acids. The germline V gene has CDR1 SGHVS and CDR2 FNYEAQ. CDR3 sequence reads: CASSLVGTSYEQYF. The CDR3 DNA reads TGTGCCAGCAGCTTAGTGGGAACAAGCTACGAGCAGTACTTC.

This clone was observed once. V gene TRBV6-1 combines with J gene TRBJ2-7; D gene unclear. Trimming removed 2 bases from V and 2 bases from J, with 7 bases in between. Germline loops: CDR1 MNHNS, CDR2 SASEGT. There are 13 residues in the CDR3. The CDR3 here is CASSERRPYEQYF. CDR3 nucleotide sequence: TGTGCCAGCAGTGAACGACGTCCCTACGAGCAGTACTTC.

Only a few counts were recorded for this clone. The chain recombines TRBV4-1 with TRBJ2-7; D is tentatively TRBD1 or TRBD2 (5 bases each). This CDR3 spans 14 amino acids. The germline V and J ends were trimmed by 2 bases and 4 bases, with 12 bases remaining between them. The V gene's germline CDR1 is MGHRA and CDR2 YSYEKL. CDR3 DNA: TGCGCCAGCAGCCAACCCAGGGAGTTTTACGAGCAGTACTTC. This encodes CASSQPREFYEQYF.

J is TRBJ1-1 and V is TRBV10-3, with D possibly being TRBD1 (5 bases). CDR1 and CDR2 from the germline V gene are ENHRY and SYGVKD. V dropped 6 bases and J dropped 3 bases, with 23 bases sitting between them. CDR3 length: 17 amino acids. The CDR3 nucleotides read TGTGCCATCAGCCCACGGGGAGAGGGGATTCGCGACACTGAAGCTTTCTTT. Protein: CAISPRGEGIRDTEAFF.

This chain links TRBV28 with TRBJ1-5; D is perhaps TRBD1 (6 bases). Trimming removed 2 bases from V and 9 bases from J, with 14 bases in between. CDR3 length: 14 amino acids. Germline lookup yields CDR1 MDHEN and CDR2 SYDVKM. The CDR3 coding sequence is TGTGCCAGCAGTTTAAGGGGGGCTCTATGGCCCCAGCATTTT. Translated: CASSLRGALWPQHF.